A single TCR beta chain is shown here with its context. The sample is drawn from a study of control samples from healthy donors and cancer patients. Germline V lookup: CDR1 WSHSY, CDR2 SAAADI. V shed 4 bases and J shed 4 bases, with 14 bases lying between them. The CDR3 loop spans 14 amino acids. Only in-frame clones appear in the TCRdb table, and some are missing; sequencing was by immunoSEQ multiplex PCR. The table shows tens of thousands of clones, with approximately 84% occurring only once. The V call is TRBV10-2, the J call TRBJ2-7; D uncertain. The sample was PBMCs. This receptor was obtained from a man between 65 and 80 years old with lung cancer. The CDR3 sequence is CASSANPVAYEQYF. In DNA, the CDR3 is TGCGCCAGCAGTGCGAATCCAGTGGCGTACGAGCAGTACTTC.